Sequencing of this T cell receptor (beta chain) was carried out in a study of CD8+CD57+ T cells in acquired aplastic anemia. Study-level findings and limits: A set of approximately 29 CD8+ CDR3 sequences was shared between patients and controls, and these sequences appeared highly expressed in patients.

In the case of this clonotype: Its antigen is currently unknown.

TCR beta VDJ and CDR3 profiles were obtained from a genomic DNA template. A single record per CDR3 protein comes from TCRdb applying MiXCR to the reads. This table has 350,000 to 450,000 distinct CDR3 sequences, around 72% appearing once. CDR1 and CDR2 (germline): KGHDR, SFDVKD. Trimming shortened V by 7 bases and J by 8 bases, and 10 bases separated the two germline ends. The CDR3 contains 11 residues. What was sequenced was sorted CD4+, CD8+, or CD8+CD57+ T cells (not recorded which) from PBMCs. The source is a human donor in good health, serving as a control. The V call is TRBV24-1, the J call TRBJ1-1, with D possibly TRBD1 on 5 matching bases. CDR3 nucleotides: TGTGCCACCAGAGGGACGGTCGAAGCTTTCTTT. Residues: CATRGTVEAFF.